This TCR beta chain comes out of a study of blood T cell repertoires in COVID-19. The CDR3 has 15 amino acids. The germline V and J ends were trimmed by 10 bases and 2 bases, with 17 bases remaining between them. The germline gives CDR1 ENHRY, CDR2 SYGVKD. The repertoire was sequenced with immunoSEQ multiplex PCR; TCRdb's copy has only in-frame clones and lacks some. The profile shows 110,000 to 150,000 clones, around 86% of them singletons. Source material: peripheral blood. V gene TRBV10-3 combines with J gene TRBJ2-2; D unclear. The TCR originated in a human donor in a cohort sampled during active COVID-19. The DNA of the CDR3 is TGTGCCACCCTACCCAGAGCGCCTAACACCGGGGAGCTGTTTTTT. Translated: CATLPRAPNTGELFF.